The clone carrying this TCR beta chain was seen many times. What it recognizes is unknown. The CDR3 spans 13 residues. Trimming removed 3 bases at V and 0 bases at J, with 7 bases between. Germline V lookup: CDR1 GTSNPN, CDR2 SVGIG (reference sequence). This sample is part of a study of CD8 T cells in ankylosing spondylitis. Study-level findings and limits: Clones linked to disease, bearing a CD8+ phenotype, were relatively rare in peripheral blood. Ankylosing spondylitis blood appeared to be characterized by a TCR beta motif of about eight highly homologous variants.

Quantitative 5'-RACE with molecular barcodes produced the TCR beta libraries. TCRdb redid the calling of the 5' RACE reads with MiXCR, one entry per CDR3 protein. The top ten hold approximately 2.5% of the sample, which has fewer than 250,000 distinct CDR3 sequences, about 11% seen once. The sequencing input was blood, either unsorted or a sorted T cell fraction (not recorded which). The sequence derives from a male donor with ankylosing spondylitis or in good health (not recorded which). The V and J genes are TRBV30 and TRBJ2-3; D call uncertain. In DNA form, the CDR3 reads TGTGCCTGGAGCGCCGGTAGCACAGATACGCAGTATTTT. Residues: CAWSAGSTDTQYF. The entire variable domain, with the rest obtained from reference TRBV30 and TRBJ2-3, is as follows: SQTIHQWPATLVQPVGSPLSLECTVEGTSNPNLYWYRQAAGRGLQLLFYSVGIGQISSEVPQNLSASRPQDRQFILSSKKLLLSDSGFYLCAWSAGSTDTQYFGPGTRLTVL.